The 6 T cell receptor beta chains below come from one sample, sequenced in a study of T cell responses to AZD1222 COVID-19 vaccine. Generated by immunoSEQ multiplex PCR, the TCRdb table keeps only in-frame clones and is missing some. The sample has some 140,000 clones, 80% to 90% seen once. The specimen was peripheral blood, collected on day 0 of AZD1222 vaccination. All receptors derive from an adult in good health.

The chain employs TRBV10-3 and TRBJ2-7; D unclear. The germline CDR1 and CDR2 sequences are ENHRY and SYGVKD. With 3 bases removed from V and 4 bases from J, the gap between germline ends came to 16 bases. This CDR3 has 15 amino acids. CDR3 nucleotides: TGTGCCATCAGTGACCCCGCACAGCCGGAGTACGAGCAGTACTTC. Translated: CAISDPAQPEYEQYF.

CDR3 nucleotide sequence: TGTGCCAGCAGTGGGACTAGCGGGAACACCGGGGAGCTGTTTTTT. This codes for CASSGTSGNTGELFF. The chain joins TRBV6-4 to TRBJ2-2, with 10 bases fitting TRBD2. Germline CDR1 MRHNA, CDR2 SNTAGT. This CDR3 has 15 amino acids. The ends lost 4 bases at V and 1 base at J; junction bases unmatched: 0.

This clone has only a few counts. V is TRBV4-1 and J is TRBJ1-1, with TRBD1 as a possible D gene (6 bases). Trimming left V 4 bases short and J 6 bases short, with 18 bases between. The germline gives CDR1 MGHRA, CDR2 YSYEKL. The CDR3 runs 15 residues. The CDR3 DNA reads TGCGCCAGCAGCCGCATAGAAGGGGGACCTTCTGAAGCTTTCTTT. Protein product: CASSRIEGGPSEAFF.

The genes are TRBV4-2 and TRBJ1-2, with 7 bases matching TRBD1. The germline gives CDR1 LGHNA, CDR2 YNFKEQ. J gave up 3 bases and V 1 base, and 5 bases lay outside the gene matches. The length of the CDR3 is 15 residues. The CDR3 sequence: CASSQAGTADYGYTF. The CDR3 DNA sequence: TGTGCCAGCAGCCAAGCCGGGACAGCCGACTATGGCTACACCTTC.

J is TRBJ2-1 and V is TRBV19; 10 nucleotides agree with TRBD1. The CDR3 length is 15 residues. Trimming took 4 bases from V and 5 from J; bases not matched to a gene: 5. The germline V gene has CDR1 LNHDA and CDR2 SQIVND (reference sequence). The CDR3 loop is CASSNLGTGDNEQFF. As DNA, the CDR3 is TGTGCCAGTAGTAATTTAGGGACAGGGGACAATGAGCAGTTCTTC.

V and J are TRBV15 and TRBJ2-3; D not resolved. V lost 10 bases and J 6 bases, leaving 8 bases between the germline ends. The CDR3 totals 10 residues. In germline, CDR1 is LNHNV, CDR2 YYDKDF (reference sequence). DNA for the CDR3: TGTGCCAAAAATAGCGATACGCAGTATTTT. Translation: CAKNSDTQYF.